A single sample is the source of the 23 T cell receptor beta chains below, sequenced in a study of beta chain features in type 1 diabetes. Every bit of the isolated RNA underwent reverse transcription, so sequencing read expressed TCRB transcripts. TCRdb's copy holds only in-frame clones and misses some; the assay was immunoSEQ multiplex PCR. Of some 290,000 clones listed, over 11% are singletons. General study findings and limits: In all four CD4+ subsets, TCRB CDR3 length was significantly, moderately reduced in type 1 diabetes.

For these receptors, no antigen is known. Sequencing was done on a sample of naive CD4+ T cells from blood. The receptors stem from a man aged 25 to 40 with type 1 diabetes.

This clone was counted between two and nine times. The chain has TRBV9 and TRBJ2-3; D is undetermined. The germline CDR1 and CDR2 sequences are SGDLS and YYNGEE. The CDR3 is made up of 13 amino acids. V shed 3 bases and J shed 6 bases, with 11 bases lying between them. The CDR3 loop is CASSARRRDTQYF. DNA for the CDR3: TGTGCCAGCAGCGCCCGACGGCGGGATACGCAGTATTTT.

V gene TRBV28 combines with J gene TRBJ2-7; 7 bases align to TRBD1. The germline V gene encodes CDR1 MDHEN and CDR2 SYDVKM. V lost 8 bases, J lost 6 bases, and 7 bases stayed unmatched. The CDR3 loop spans 12 amino acids. This chain's CDR3 is CASGQVFLEQYF. For the CDR3, the DNA is TGTGCCAGCGGACAGGTATTTCTCGAGCAGTACTTC.

This clone was seen a handful of times. The chain is built from TRBV6-5 and TRBJ1-5; the D gene is possibly TRBD1 (6 bases). The V gene's germline CDR1 is MNHEY and CDR2 SVGAGI. This CDR3 is built from 13 residues. Trimming removed 5 bases at V and 9 bases at J, with 14 bases between. The CDR3 nucleotides are TGTGCCAGCAGTACAGGGATACTGGGGCCCCAGCATTTT. Amino acids: CASSTGILGPQHF.

This clone was found a few times. The chain is built from TRBV19 and TRBJ2-5; a weak D match, TRBD2 (5 bases). The V end was cut by 4 bases, the J end by 0 bases, with 6 bases between. CDR1 is LNHDA, CDR2 SQIVND, per germline (reference sequence). CDR3 size: 13 residues. DNA of the CDR3: TGTGCCAGTAGTAAAGCGGACCAAGAGACCCAGTACTTC. This encodes CASSKADQETQYF.

This chain joins TRBV6-5 and TRBJ1-2; 10 nucleotides align to TRBD1. The V segment lost 6 bases and the J segment 8 bases; nucleotides outside the gene matches: 6. Germline-derived CDR1 and CDR2 are MNHEY and SVGAGI. The CDR3 totals 13 residues. The CDR3: CASRRQGAQGYTF. The CDR3, as DNA: TGTGCCAGCAGAAGACAGGGGGCGCAGGGCTACACCTTC.

This clone was counted between two and nine times. CDR3 protein: CASSSADRWAKNTEAFF. CDR3 in DNA: TGTGCCAGCAGTTCTGCCGATCGTTGGGCTAAGAACACTGAAGCTTTCTTT. This chain connects TRBV5-4 to TRBJ1-1; D not resolved. Germline CDR1 SGHNT, CDR2 YYREEE (reference sequence). V dropped 5 bases and J dropped 1 base, with 21 bases sitting between them. This CDR3 is built from 17 residues.

The chain employs TRBV27 and TRBJ1-2; D is ambiguous. V shed 4 bases and J shed 1 base, with 4 bases lying between them. This CDR3 is built from 12 residues. Germline V gene sequence: CDR1 MNHEY, CDR2 SMNVEV (reference sequence). The CDR3 protein is CASSSLNYGYTF. For the CDR3, the DNA is TGTGCCAGCAGTTCCCTTAACTATGGCTACACCTTC.

The chain has TRBV5-1 and TRBJ2-5, with a possible D match to TRBD2 (5 bases). The ends were cut back, 1 base at V and 0 bases at J, with 10 bases in the middle. Germline assignment: CDR1 SGHRS and CDR2 YFSETQ. This CDR3 spans 15 amino acids. CDR3 DNA: TGCGCCAGCAGCTTGAGTGGACTGTACCAAGAGACCCAGTACTTC. Residues: CASSLSGLYQETQYF.

CDR3 nucleotide sequence: TGTGCCAGCAGCGTAGTGGGGGCGGGCTACACCTTC. It translates to CASSVVGAGYTF. The chain carries TRBV9 and TRBJ1-2; a weak D match, TRBD1 (6 bases). Germline values: CDR1 SGDLS, CDR2 YYNGEE. The ends were cut back, 0 bases at V and 8 bases at J, with 8 bases in the middle. This CDR3 spans 12 amino acids.

This clone was seen a handful of times. V usage is TRBV29-1 and J usage is TRBJ2-2, with D possibly matching TRBD1 (5 bases). Trimming cost V 6 bases and J 0 bases, with 14 bases left between them. Per germline, CDR1 SQVTM and CDR2 ANQGSEA. The CDR3 is made up of 15 amino acids. CDR3 DNA sequence: TGCAGCGTGACAGAGCTAGGTTCGAACACCGGGGAGCTGTTTTTT. Translating gives CSVTELGSNTGELFF.

The J gene is TRBJ2-3, the V gene TRBV7-9; the D gene is possibly TRBD2 (6 bases). The germline V gene encodes CDR1 SEHNR and CDR2 FQNEAQ (reference sequence). The CDR3 sequence is 15 residues long. V lost 0 bases and J lost 5, with 12 bases in between. CDR3 sequence (DNA): TGTGCCAGCAGCTTAGCGGGAGGAGGGAGAGATACGCAGTATTTT. It is translated as CASSLAGGGRDTQYF.

The chain has TRBV2 and TRBJ2-5, with TRBD2 matching 12 bases. Per germline, CDR1 SNHLY and CDR2 FYNNEI. Trimming removed 5 bases from V and 5 bases from J; junction bases left unmatched: 6. CDR3 size: 15 residues. The CDR3 loop is CASSMTSGSGETQYF. Here the CDR3 DNA reads TGTGCCAGCAGTATGACTAGCGGGAGTGGGGAGACCCAGTACTTC. Supplemented by reference TRBV2 and TRBJ2-5, the full variable domain reads EPEVTQTPSHQVTQMGQEVILRCVPISNHLYFYWYRQILGQKVEFLVSFYNNEISEKSEIFDDQFSVERPDGSNFTLKIRSTKLEDSAMYFCASSMTSGSGETQYFGPGTRLLVL.

The chain is built from TRBV28 and TRBJ2-7, with a weak D call TRBD1 (5 bases). CDR1 and CDR2 from the germline V gene are MDHEN and SYDVKM. The CDR3 spans 13 residues. Trimming shortened V by 2 bases and J by 5 bases, and 10 bases separated the two germline ends. DNA of the CDR3: TGTGCCAGCAGTTTACCAGGGAAGCACGAGCAGTACTTC. Protein: CASSLPGKHEQYF. The full variable domain, its missing parts supplied by reference TRBV28 and TRBJ2-7, is DVKVTQSSRYLVKRTGEKVFLECVQDMDHENMFWYRQDPGLGLRLIYFSYDVKMKEKGDIPEGYSVSREKKERFSLILESASTNQTSMYLCASSLPGKHEQYFGPGTRLTVT.

The rearrangement joins TRBV28 to TRBJ1-1, with a tentative D call TRBD1 (6 bases). Trimming took off 5 bases at V and 7 bases at J, with 14 bases between the two ends. Germline CDR1 and CDR2: MDHEN and SYDVKM. CDR3 length: 13 residues. In nucleotides, the CDR3 is TGTGCCAGCAGTCAGAATAGGGGGTTTGAAGCTTTCTTT. Translating it yields CASSQNRGFEAFF.

This clone has a handful of counts. This chain uses TRBV18 with TRBJ2-3; maybe TRBD2 (7 bases). Germline V lookup: CDR1 KGHSH, CDR2 LQKENI. CDR3 length: 14 residues. Trimming left V 3 bases short and J 6 bases short, with 13 bases between. CDR3 loop: CASSPSAGADTQYF. The CDR3 bases are TGTGCCAGCTCACCCTCGGCGGGGGCGGATACGCAGTATTTT.

In its sample, this clone was seen once. This chain links TRBV15 with TRBJ2-1, with TRBD2 matching over 9 bases. The CDR3 consists of 15 residues. Germline CDR1 is LNHNV and CDR2 is YYDKDF (reference sequence). Unmatched junction bases numbered 7, after V lost 2 bases and J lost 8 bases. CDR3 amino acids: CATSRSGLAPHEQFF. Here the CDR3 DNA reads TGTGCCACCAGCAGATCGGGACTAGCACCCCATGAGCAGTTCTTC.

This clone has more than one count but fewer than ten. DNA for the CDR3: TGTGCCAGCAGCCCTCGCTACGGCGGGGGGACCCATCCCTCCTACTATGGCTACACCTTC. Protein: CASSPRYGGGTHPSYYGYTF. The V call is TRBV14, the J call TRBJ1-2; TRBD1 might be the D (5 bases). Deletions cut 4 bases from V and 3 bases from J, with 30 bases between. The CDR3 has 20 amino acids. Looked up from germline, CDR1 is SGHDN and CDR2 is FVKESK.

The chain recombines TRBV5-1 with TRBJ2-2; D may be TRBD2 (5 bases). V lost 2 bases and J 5 bases, leaving 13 bases between the germline ends. CDR3 size: 15 residues. CDR1 and CDR2 from the germline V gene are SGHRS and YFSETQ. CDR3 nucleotides: TGCGCCAGCAGCTTAGGGCTAGCTGAGACCGGGGAGCTGTTTTTT. Amino acids: CASSLGLAETGELFF.

This chain uses TRBV19 with TRBJ2-1; 11 bases are shared with TRBD2. With V trimmed by 7 bases and J by 13 bases, 12 bases remained unmatched. Per the germline V gene, CDR1 is LNHDA and CDR2 is SQIVND (reference sequence). The CDR3 spans 14 residues. CDR3 sequence: CASKPGGSGRAQFF. DNA for the CDR3: TGTGCCAGTAAACCAGGGGGTAGCGGGAGGGCCCAGTTCTTC.

The J gene is TRBJ2-5, the V gene TRBV5-1, with TRBD1 as a possible D gene (5 bases). The CDR3 contains 14 residues. From germline, CDR1 is SGHRS and CDR2 YFSETQ. Trimming took 4 bases from V and 3 from J, leaving 13 bases between them. The CDR3 loop is CASSLDSHEETQYF. The CDR3 DNA follows: TGCGCCAGCAGCCTTGACAGCCATGAAGAGACCCAGTACTTC.

The chain is built from TRBV6-6 and TRBJ1-5, with D unresolved. Trimming shortened V by 6 bases and J by 7 bases, and 16 bases separated the two germline ends. From germline, CDR1 is MNHNY and CDR2 SVGAGI (reference sequence). CDR3 size: 14 residues. The CDR3 DNA sequence: TGTGCCAGCAGCACCCTGCTAGGCTACCAGCCCCAGCATTTT. Translation gives CASSTLLGYQPQHF.

This clone came up a few times. This sequence joins TRBV28 and TRBJ2-1; no definite D call. From germline, CDR1 is MDHEN and CDR2 SYDVKM. This CDR3 contains 12 residues. The V end was cut by 3 bases, the J end by 10 bases, with 10 bases between. The CDR3 nucleotides are TGTGCCAGCAGTTTCGCGCCGCGGGAGCAGTTCTTC. This encodes CASSFAPREQFF.

This clone was detected a few times. The chain employs TRBV7-9 and TRBJ2-7, with 7 bases fitting TRBD2. The CDR3 consists of 14 residues. Trimming at V came to 1 base and at J to 4 bases, leaving 4 bases not matched to a gene. Germline V gene lookup returns CDR1 SEHNR and CDR2 FQNEAQ (reference sequence). CDR3 bases: TGTGCCAGCAGCTTAGGCGGGAGTATATACGAGCAGTACTTC. Protein: CASSLGGSIYEQYF.